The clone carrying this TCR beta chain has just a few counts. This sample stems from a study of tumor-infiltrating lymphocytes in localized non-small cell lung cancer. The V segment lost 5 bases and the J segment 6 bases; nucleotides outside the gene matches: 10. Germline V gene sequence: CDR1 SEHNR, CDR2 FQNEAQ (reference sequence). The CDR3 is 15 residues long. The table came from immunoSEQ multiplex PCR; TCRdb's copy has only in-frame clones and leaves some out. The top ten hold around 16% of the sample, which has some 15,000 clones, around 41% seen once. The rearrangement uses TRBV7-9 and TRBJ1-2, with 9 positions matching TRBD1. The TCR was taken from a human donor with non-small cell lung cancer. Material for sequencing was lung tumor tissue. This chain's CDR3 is CASSTGGTGWNGYTF. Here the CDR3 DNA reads TGTGCCAGCAGCACCGGGGGGACAGGGTGGAATGGCTACACCTTC.